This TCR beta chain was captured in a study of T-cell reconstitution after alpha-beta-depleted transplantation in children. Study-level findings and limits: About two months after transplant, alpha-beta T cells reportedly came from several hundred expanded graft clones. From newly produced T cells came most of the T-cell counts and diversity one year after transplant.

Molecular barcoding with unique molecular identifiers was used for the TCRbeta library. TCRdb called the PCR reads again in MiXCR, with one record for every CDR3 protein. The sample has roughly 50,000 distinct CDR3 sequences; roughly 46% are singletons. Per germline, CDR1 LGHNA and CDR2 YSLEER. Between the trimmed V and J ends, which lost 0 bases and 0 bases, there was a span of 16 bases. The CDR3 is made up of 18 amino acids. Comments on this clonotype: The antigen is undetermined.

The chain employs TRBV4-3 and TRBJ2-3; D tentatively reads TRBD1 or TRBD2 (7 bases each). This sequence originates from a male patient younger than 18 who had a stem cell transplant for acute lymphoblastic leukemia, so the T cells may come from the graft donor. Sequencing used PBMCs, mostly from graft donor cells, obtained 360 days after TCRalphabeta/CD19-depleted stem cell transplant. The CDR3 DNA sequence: TGCGCCAGCAGCCAAGATCTTTGGGAGGGGGCTAGCACAGATACGCAGTATTTT. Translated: CASSQDLWEGASTDTQYF.